Below, 23 T cell receptor beta chains from the same sample are listed, as sequenced in a study of T cell repertoires and Cas9 in healthy adults. The repertoire was sequenced with immunoSEQ multiplex PCR; TCRdb's copy has only in-frame clones and lacks some. This sample has tens of thousands of clones; 90% occur once, and the top ten carry around 0.71%. The sample comprised CD4+ effector T cells (CD127+, CD25-, CD137-, CD154-) from PBMCs; culture status not recorded. These receptors originate from a human donor in good health.

This chain uses TRBV11-2 with TRBJ1-2; D is perhaps TRBD1 (5 bases). V was shortened by 6 bases and J by 5 bases, with 13 bases between the two germline ends. The germline V gene encodes CDR1 SGHAT and CDR2 FQNNGV. This CDR3 spans 13 amino acids. The CDR3 sequence: CASRSGMGYGYTF. As DNA, the CDR3 is TGTGCCAGCAGATCAGGGATGGGGTATGGCTACACCTTC.

The rearrangement links TRBV29-1 to TRBJ2-2, with TRBD1 matching over 7 bases. Trimming took 1 base from V and 3 from J; bases not matched to a gene: 14. CDR1 is SQVTM, CDR2 ANQGSEA, per germline. This CDR3 is built from 18 residues. CDR3 amino acids: CSVEVEGAASLDTGELFF. The CDR3 DNA sequence: TGCAGCGTTGAAGTAGAGGGGGCGGCTTCTTTAGACACCGGGGAGCTGTTTTTT.

This rearrangement joins TRBV1 to TRBJ2-3; TRBD2 is taken as the D call from the table, unchecked against the DNA. TRBV1 constitutes a pseudogene. The CDR3 is 22 amino acids. The chain's CDR3 is CTSSPPPSLLAGGIHSADTQYF. DNA for the CDR3: TGCACCAGCAGCCCCCCTCCCTCGTTACTAGCGGGGGGAATACATAGCGCAGATACGCAGTATTTT.

The rearrangement joins TRBV5-4 to TRBJ1-2; D unresolved. This CDR3 spans 16 amino acids. Trimming removed 5 bases at V and 7 bases at J, with 24 bases between. Germline V gene sequence: CDR1 SGHNT, CDR2 YYREEE (reference sequence). CDR3 in DNA: TGTGCCAGCAGGTCATTCGGCGGAGTACGCAGAGTTGGCTACACCTTC. Residues: CASRSFGGVRRVGYTF.

The rearrangement links TRBV6-5 to TRBJ1-1; possible D gene TRBD1, 5 bases. The CDR3 is made up of 12 amino acids. Trimming took off 5 bases at V and 10 bases at J, with 14 bases between the two ends. CDR1 is MNHEY, CDR2 SVGAGI, per germline. CDR3 coding DNA: TGTGCCAGCAGTGAATTGGCAGGGCTAGCTTTCTTT. This gives the protein CASSELAGLAFF.

This chain links TRBV29-1 with TRBJ1-2; a weak D match, TRBD1 (5 bases). The CDR3 covers 13 residues. V lost 6 bases, J lost 5 bases, and 16 bases lay in between. CDR1 SQVTM and CDR2 ANQGSEA come from the germline V gene. CDR3 in amino acids: CSVTTGFEYGYTF. CDR3 DNA sequence: TGCAGCGTGACCACAGGATTTGAATATGGCTACACCTTC.

This chain joins TRBV6-5 and TRBJ1-1; D remains ambiguous. V lost 4 bases and J 1 base, leaving 10 bases between the germline ends. The CDR3 consists of 14 residues. Germline-derived CDR1 and CDR2 are MNHEY and SVGAGI. The CDR3 reads CASSSTRKNTEAFF. CDR3 in DNA: TGTGCCAGCAGTTCCACTCGGAAGAACACTGAAGCTTTCTTT.

V gene TRBV12-5 combines with J gene TRBJ1-5; D gene ambiguous. The CDR3 is 14 amino acids. V dropped 6 bases and J dropped 3 bases, with 12 bases sitting between them. Germline loops: CDR1 LGHNT, CDR2 FRNRAP. The CDR3 sequence is CASGLDGNNQPQHF. The CDR3 nucleotides are TGTGCTAGTGGGCTGGACGGGAACAATCAGCCCCAGCATTTT.

The J gene is TRBJ1-2, the V gene TRBV7-2, with 8 bases matching TRBD1. CDR1 and CDR2 from the germline V gene are SGHTA and FQGNSA. The ends lost 4 bases at V and 5 bases at J; junction bases unmatched: 9. CDR3 size: 15 residues. The CDR3 coding sequence is TGTGCCAGCAGCTCCCCCGGGACAGGCATGTATGGCTACACCTTC. Amino acid sequence: CASSSPGTGMYGYTF.

The chain is built from TRBV6-1 and TRBJ1-6, with no clear D. Trimming removed 1 base at V and 5 bases at J, with 15 bases between. The CDR3 contains 17 residues. In germline, CDR1 is MNHNS, CDR2 SASEGT. CDR3: CASSEGRENPNNSPLHF. The CDR3 nucleotides are TGTGCCAGCAGTGAAGGAAGGGAGAATCCCAATAATTCACCCCTCCACTTT.

The gene calls are TRBV29-1 and TRBJ2-3; TRBD1 agrees at 9 bases. This CDR3 has 13 residues. Germline assignment: CDR1 SQVTM and CDR2 ANQGSEA. J lost 4 bases, V lost 6 bases, and 5 bases had no gene match. The CDR3 DNA reads as TGCAGCGTGGGACAGGGAGGGTCAGATACGCAGTATTTT. Translating it yields CSVGQGGSDTQYF.

The gene calls are TRBV6-5 and TRBJ1-4, with D hard to call. Germline CDR1 MNHEY, CDR2 SVGAGI. The ends were cut back, 6 bases at V and 10 bases at J, with 15 bases in the middle. The CDR3 covers 13 residues. CDR3 amino acids: CASRSSSSGKLFF. CDR3 DNA: TGTGCCAGCAGGTCCTCGTCTAGCGGAAAACTGTTTTTT.

Only one count was recorded for this clone. J is TRBJ1-5 and V is TRBV29-1; 8 positions match TRBD1. Germline CDR1 SQVTM, CDR2 ANQGSEA. The CDR3 sequence is 13 residues long. The J segment lost 6 bases and the V segment lost 2 bases, leaving 3 bases of the junction unmatched. The DNA of the CDR3 is TGCAGCGTTGAAACAGGGGGGGGTCAGCCCCAGCATTTT. Its protein product is CSVETGGGQPQHF. Complete variable domain (other parts from reference TRBV29-1 and TRBJ1-5): SAVISQKPSRDICQRGTSLTIQCQVDSQVTMMFWYRQQPGQSLTLIATANQGSEATYESGFVIDKFPISRPNLTFSTLTVSNMSPEDSSIYLCSVETGGGQPQHFGDGTRLSIL.

This rearrangement joins TRBV2 to TRBJ1-2, with no clear D. This CDR3 is 12 amino acids long. Germline assignment: CDR1 SNHLY and CDR2 FYNNEI. The V and J ends lost 3 bases and 12 bases respectively, with 14 bases between them. CDR3 loop: CASSDISWLNTF. The CDR3 DNA reads TGTGCCAGCAGTGACATATCGTGGCTGAACACCTTC.

The chain combines TRBV9 with TRBJ1-6, with 9 bases aligning to TRBD1. Germline assignment: CDR1 SGDLS and CDR2 YYNGEE. The CDR3 extends over 16 amino acids. Trimming took 2 bases from V and 6 from J; bases not matched to a gene: 6. CDR3 nucleotides: TGTGCCAGCAGCGTGGGGGACAGGGATATTAATTCACCCCTCCACTTT. This translates into CASSVGDRDINSPLHF.

This clone occurred once. This chain links TRBV29-1 with TRBJ1-1; D is undetermined. Trimming removed 0 bases from V and 0 bases from J, with 8 bases in between. Germline loops: CDR1 SQVTM, CDR2 ANQGSEA. The CDR3 contains 14 residues. The CDR3 loop is CSVEDLRLNTEAFF. The CDR3 DNA reads as TGCAGCGTTGAAGATCTCCGGTTGAACACTGAAGCTTTCTTT. Drawing the rest from reference TRBV29-1 and TRBJ1-1, the complete variable domain is SAVISQKPSRDICQRGTSLTIQCQVDSQVTMMFWYRQQPGQSLTLIATANQGSEATYESGFVIDKFPISRPNLTFSTLTVSNMSPEDSSIYLCSVEDLRLNTEAFFGQGTRLTVV.

The V and J genes are TRBV4-1 and TRBJ2-2; no definite D call. V lost 1 base and J lost 8, with 11 bases in between. There are 14 residues in the CDR3. CDR1 is MGHRA, CDR2 YSYEKL, per germline. CDR3 bases: TGCGCCAGCAGCCAAGTTGGATCTTTGGGGGAGCTGTTTTTT. This gives the protein CASSQVGSLGELFF.

This chain links TRBV11-2 with TRBJ2-2; either TRBD1 or TRBD2 may supply D (5 bases each). Germline V gene data show CDR1 as SGHAT and CDR2 as FQNNGV. The CDR3 runs 15 residues. V was pared by 2 bases and J by 7 bases, with 14 bases between. For the CDR3, the DNA is TGTGCCAGCAGCTTACACGGGGCGCCTGGCGGGGAGCTGTTTTTT. This sequence encodes CASSLHGAPGGELFF.

J is TRBJ1-1 and V is TRBV5-5; 7 bases fit TRBD1. In germline, CDR1 is SGHKS, CDR2 YYEKEE (reference sequence). The ends lost 4 bases at V and 11 bases at J; junction bases unmatched: 8. The CDR3 has 12 amino acids. CDR3 amino acids: CASSVDTGVAFF. In nucleotides, the CDR3 is TGTGCCAGCAGCGTGGATACAGGGGTCGCTTTCTTT. Based on the CDR3 plus reference TRBV5-5 and TRBJ1-1, the full variable domain is DAGVTQSPTHLIKTRGQQVTLRCSPISGHKSVSWYQQVLGQGPQFIFQYYEKEERGRGNFPDRFSARQFPNYSSELNVNALLLGDSALYLCASSVDTGVAFFGQGTRLTVV.

This clone was seen a single time. V usage is TRBV28 and J usage is TRBJ2-7, with 14 bases matching TRBD2. Trimming removed 5 bases from V and 4 bases from J; junction bases left unmatched: 13. Germline V CDR1 and CDR2: MDHEN, SYDVKM. The CDR3 loop spans 18 amino acids. The CDR3 region is CASSGYWTSGGPPYEQYF. CDR3 in DNA: TGTGCCAGCAGTGGTTACTGGACTAGCGGGGGGCCACCGTACGAGCAGTACTTC.

A few counts support this clone. The chain employs TRBV18 and TRBJ2-7; 7 positions agree with TRBD1. The trim removed 3 bases at V and 2 bases at J, leaving 22 bases unmatched. This CDR3 comprises 20 residues. The germline V gene encodes CDR1 KGHSH and CDR2 LQKENI. For the CDR3, the DNA is TGTGCCAGCTCACCTCCAAGTCCCGACAGGGACCGCGGCCCTACCTACGAGCAGTACTTC. Protein sequence: CASSPPSPDRDRGPTYEQYF.

The chain uses TRBV2 and TRBJ2-1; weak D call: TRBD1 (5 bases). Germline CDR1 reads SNHLY; CDR2 reads FYNNEI. The CDR3 has 15 residues. Trimming took off 2 bases at V and 8 bases at J, with 16 bases between the two ends. CDR3 nucleotides: TGTGCCAGCAGTGAATACAGGTCCCTACGGGATGAGCAGTTCTTC. Protein product: CASSEYRSLRDEQFF.

A single count supports this clone. V gene TRBV27 combines with J gene TRBJ1-1; 7 bases agree with TRBD1. Per the germline V gene, CDR1 is MNHEY and CDR2 is SMNVEV (reference sequence). With V trimmed by 4 bases and J by 2 bases, 7 bases remained unmatched. CDR3 length equals 15 residues. This CDR3 reads CASSYGTDSNTEAFF. Written as DNA, the CDR3 is TGTGCCAGCAGTTATGGGACAGACAGTAACACTGAAGCTTTCTTT.